This T cell receptor (beta chain) was obtained from a study of CD8+ T cells in alopecia areata (dated by TCRdb to about 2018). A note on the overall study: Treated patients were enrolled in an open-label pilot trial of oral tofacitinib at 5 to 10 mg twice daily for moderate-to-severe alopecia areata. Patients received tofacitinib for 6 to 18 months and were then followed off drug for 6 months to check for delayed response and recurrence. High-throughput TCRbeta sequencing was used to examine T cell clonal expansion in alopecia areata in both the C3H/HeJ mouse model and human patients. Human TCRbeta sequencing covered scalp tissue and sorted CD4+ and CD8+ peripheral blood T cells from patchy and totalis/universalis alopecia areata patients and healthy controls. Biopsies were taken from tofacitinib-treated patients at baseline and at 4 and 24 weeks of treatment, and a later scalp biopsy was taken in several of the tofacitinib-treated patients. Scalp clonality was compared across normal scalp (n=4), patchy alopecia areata scalp (n=8), and alopecia totalis/universalis scalp (n=8). The RNA source kit depended on sample type: the PAXgene miRNA kit for fixed scalp, the miRNeasy kit for PBMCs, and the RNeasy kit for mouse skin. Amplification of TCRbeta CDR3 regions was done by immunoSEQ multiplex PCR using 35 Vbeta forward primers and 13 Jbeta reverse primers.

In light of the paper, this sample's time point label describes: baseline before oral tofacitinib. From alopecia areata patients, peripheral blood was collected along with lesional scalp punch biopsies. PBMCs were isolated by density centrifugation and stained for CD3, CD4 and CD8, after which CD4+ and CD8+ T cells were sorted on a FACSAria. The method behind the library was the immunoSEQ multiplex PCR assay. For TCR sequencing, RNA was extracted from every sample and reverse transcribed into cDNA to serve as template. SuperScript III was used to make first-strand cDNA, primed with a 2:1 mix of oligo-dT and random hexamers. A synthetic immune receptor repertoire was used to assess amplification bias, and residual bias was removed computationally. As for how the authors treated the data: After raw reads were preprocessed to remove errors, the CDR3 was defined following IMGT conventions as running from the conserved cysteine to phenylalanine. To get clonality, Shannon entropy was normalized by log2 of the number of productive unique TCRs and the result was subtracted from 1. Whether scalp clones were CD4 or CD8 was inferred by matching scalp TCRbeta sequences against CD4 and CD8 repertoires sorted from blood. TCRdb's version of the immuneACCESS table is confined to in-frame rearrangements and falls short of the full clone set. An unresolved V gene accounts for under half of the shortfall where checked; the remainder is of unknown origin. The V and J calls and clone size are taken from that table; D and trimming were inferred from the DNA. The sample table contains some 170,000 clones; only one count was recorded for 67% of them. The ten largest make up approximately 10% of the sample.

From V the trimming removes 0 bases and from J it removes 2 bases, while the gene matches leave 13 bases of the junction unaccounted for. There are 18 amino acids in the CDR3, from cysteine to phenylalanine inclusive. The kept DNA is CDR3 alone, 54 bases in frame from the first base. The germline V gene encodes CDR1 LNHNV and CDR2 YYDKDF (reference sequence). Concerning this clone itself: Which antigen it targets is not known. The sample holds no much larger clone one base away, and base qualities are not on file.

The paper as a whole reports these results and caveats: Compared with normal scalp, lesional scalp had higher clonality and more expanded CD8+ clones, particularly in alopecia totalis/universalis, a pattern that suggests antigenic drive. Shared TCR sequences between patients were less evident than in mice, which may be partly attributable to HLA diversity in the patient population. Scalp TCR repertoire analysis is complicated because resident alphabeta T cells in normal human skin are also sequenced, whereas mouse skin is dominated by gammadelta T cells.

The source is a human donor with alopecia areata. The sequenced sample was CD8+ T cells sorted from blood, obtained at week 0. The chain employs TRBV15 and TRBJ2-7, with 7 middle bases fitting TRBD1. Here the CDR3 is given as CATSRDGPVVTGTYEQYF. The DNA reads as follows: TGTGCCACCAGCAGAGATGGCCCCGTGGTGACAGGGACCTACGAGCAGTACTTC.